This passage covers 10 T cell receptor beta chains from one sample sequenced in a study of blood T cell repertoires in COVID-19. Here immunoSEQ multiplex PCR was the method, and the copy in TCRdb shows in-frame clones only, minus some. Seen here are roughly 200,000 clones, approximately 90% observed once, and the top ten hold nearly 0.55%. The sequenced material came from peripheral blood. The receptors derive from a man aged 45-60 years with acute or convalescent COVID-19.

The gene calls are TRBV7-8 and TRBJ1-1; D remains ambiguous. Trimming stripped 4 bases from V and 2 bases from J, with 11 bases between. CDR1 is SGHVS and CDR2 is FQNEAQ in the germline V gene. CDR3 size: 14 residues. The CDR3 bases are TGTGCCAGCAGCTCGCGAGAGGATAACACTGAAGCTTTCTTT. It is translated as CASSSREDNTEAFF.

The V gene is TRBV9, the J gene TRBJ2-3, with 8 bases matching TRBD1. The ends lost 0 bases at V and 7 bases at J; junction bases unmatched: 7. CDR1 and CDR2 (germline): SGDLS, YYNGEE. There are 15 residues in the CDR3. The CDR3 reads CASSVGQGRSNTQYF. CDR3 in DNA: TGTGCCAGCAGCGTAGGACAGGGGCGGTCGAATACGCAGTATTTT.

This clone was picked up one time. The J gene is TRBJ2-2, the V gene TRBV11-3, with a possible D match to TRBD1 (5 bases). Trimming left V 5 bases short and J 4 bases short, with 8 bases between. This CDR3 spans 13 amino acids. Germline V CDR1 and CDR2: SGHNT, YENEEA. The CDR3 bases are TGTGCCAGCAGCATTGACAGCACCGGGGAGCTGTTTTTT. It yields the protein CASSIDSTGELFF.

This rearrangement joins TRBV14 to TRBJ2-3; 7 bases match TRBD1. The CDR3 sequence is 17 residues long. Germline trimming cut 1 base from V and 0 bases from J; bases unmatched to any gene: 7. Germline CDR1 is SGHDN and CDR2 is FVKESK. The CDR3 region has the DNA TGTGCCAGCAGCCAAGGGAATAGGGGGCCGAGCACAGATACGCAGTATTTT. Translated: CASSQGNRGPSTDTQYF.

This sequence joins TRBV7-8 and TRBJ1-5, with D possibly being TRBD1 (5 bases). CDR1 SGHVS and CDR2 FQNEAQ come from the germline V gene. This CDR3 has 17 amino acids. V gave up 1 base and J gave up 6 bases, with 19 bases separating them. The CDR3 here is CASSLVFQGILGQPQHF. CDR3 nucleotides: TGTGCCAGCAGCTTAGTATTTCAGGGAATTTTGGGTCAGCCCCAGCATTTT.

The chain is built from TRBV4-3 and TRBJ1-4; D not certain. Trimming cost V 0 bases and J 1 base, with 6 bases left between them. The CDR3 sequence is 15 residues long. The germline CDR1 and CDR2 sequences are LGHNA and YSLEER. The CDR3 DNA is TGCGCCAGCAGCCAAGATGTACTAACTAATGAAAAACTGTTTTTT. It yields the protein CASSQDVLTNEKLFF.

J is TRBJ2-3 and V is TRBV7-9; 9 bases map to TRBD2. The CDR3 spans 18 residues. V was pared by 0 bases and J by 0 bases, with 7 bases of the junction left unmatched. CDR1 and CDR2 from the germline V gene are SEHNR and FQNEAQ (reference sequence). CDR3 DNA sequence: TGTGCCAGCAGCTTAGCTAGTCTAGCGGGAATGAGCACAGATACGCAGTATTTT. It codes for CASSLASLAGMSTDTQYF.

This CDR3 is CSASPLAGTYEQYF. The CDR3 DNA reads as TGCAGTGCTAGTCCTCTAGCGGGAACCTACGAGCAGTACTTC. V usage is TRBV20-1 and J usage is TRBJ2-7, with 9 bases that match TRBD2. Germline trimming cut 3 bases from V and 2 bases from J; bases unmatched to any gene: 5. Germline V gene data show CDR1 as DFQATT and CDR2 as SNEGSKA (reference sequence). There are 14 residues in the CDR3.

DNA for the CDR3: TGTGCCAGTGACCGGGACAGGGTCACCGGGGAGCTGTTTTTT. Translation gives CASDRDRVTGELFF. V is TRBV18 and J is TRBJ2-2, with 9 bases matching TRBD1. With V trimmed by 9 bases and J by 4 bases, 6 bases remained unmatched. The CDR3 contains 14 residues. The germline V gene has CDR1 KGHSH and CDR2 LQKENI.

This sequence joins TRBV29-1 and TRBJ2-7; perhaps TRBD2 as D (7 bases). The length of the CDR3 is 18 residues. The ends were cut back, 4 bases at V and 4 bases at J, with 29 bases in the middle. Germline values: CDR1 SQVTM, CDR2 ANQGSEA. CDR3 nucleotide sequence: TGCAGCGTTGGTTTCTGGCAGGGGTTATCGTTGGGGGGGTACGAGCAGTACTTC. It is translated as CSVGFWQGLSLGGYEQYF.